A single TCR beta chain is shown here with its context. What it recognizes is unknown. This entry belongs to a study of persistence of HIV-infected CD4 T cells. General study findings and limits: TCR analyses could not target the rare provirus-carrying CMV-responding cells.

Cells were stimulated with CMV-infected fibroblast lysates at 8.5 to 10 ug/mL. Sorting selected CD4+ T cells upregulating both CD40 ligand and CD69. Donors had undetectable plasma HIV-1 RNA, under 50 copies/mL, for 4+ years. The immunoSEQ assay was version 4, run in survey mode. Genomic DNA was diluted to about 9.4 ng/uL, up to roughly 1 ug per sample. Sequenced by immunoSEQ multiplex PCR; TCRdb stores in-frame clones only, minus some. The sample records 15,000 to 20,000 clones, around 60% being singletons. CDR1 and CDR2 (germline): ENHRY, SYGVKD. V shed 1 base and J shed 5 bases, with 5 bases lying between them. The CDR3 has 12 residues.

Here the sequenced sample was CD4+ T cells sorted from PBMCs after approximately 19-hour stimulation, taken from a patient who received antiretroviral therapy. The receptor was derived from an adult woman with HIV who was CMV-seropositive. The chain combines TRBV10-3 with TRBJ1-1, with D tentatively TRBD1 (5 bases). Here the CDR3 DNA reads TGTGCCATCAGTGAGTGGGGGACTGAAGCTTTCTTT. Its translation is CAISEWGTEAFF.